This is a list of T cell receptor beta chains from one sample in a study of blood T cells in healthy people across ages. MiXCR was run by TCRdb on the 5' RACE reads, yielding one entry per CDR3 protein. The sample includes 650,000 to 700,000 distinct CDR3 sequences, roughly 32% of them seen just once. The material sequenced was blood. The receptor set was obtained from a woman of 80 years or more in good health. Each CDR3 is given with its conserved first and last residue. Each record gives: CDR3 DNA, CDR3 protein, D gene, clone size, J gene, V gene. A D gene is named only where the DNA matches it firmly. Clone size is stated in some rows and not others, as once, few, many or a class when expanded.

DNA: TGTGTCAGTAGTGGAACAGGATCTAGCAATCAGCCCCAGCATTTT
CDR3: CVSSGTGSSNQPQHF
D: .
size: .
J: TRBJ1-5
V: TRBV19

DNA: TGTGCCAGCAGCATCCGACAAGGGCCGTTCACCTACAGGGAGCTGTTTTTT
CDR3: CASSIRQGPFTYRELFF
D: .
size: .
J: TRBJ2-2
V: TRBV27

DNA: TGTGCCAGTAGTGTAGTCAGTTTGGAGGGCAATCAGCCCCAGCATTTT
CDR3: CASSVVSLEGNQPQHF
D: .
size: .
J: TRBJ1-5
V: TRBV19

DNA: TGTGCCAGCAGCCAATTCGTCCGCACAGATACGCAGTATTTT
CDR3: CASSQFVRTDTQYF
D: .
size: many
J: TRBJ2-3
V: TRBV7-3

DNA: TGCGCCAGCAGCCAACTTGGGGACCAGCCCCAGCATTTT
CDR3: CASSQLGDQPQHF
D: .
size: many
J: TRBJ1-5
V: TRBV4-1

DNA: TGTGCCGTCGCAGACCAAGAGACCCAGTACTTC
CDR3: CAVADQETQYF
D: .
size: many
J: TRBJ2-5
V: TRBV7-9

DNA: TGTGCCAGCGAGACAACCGGGACAGGAGTGTATTTT
CDR3: CASETTGTGVYF
D: TRBD1
size: many
J: TRBJ2-3
V: TRBV6-1

DNA: TGTGCCAGCAGCTTCCAGGACAGGGGGGTTCAGCCCCAGCATTTT
CDR3: CASSFQDRGVQPQHF
D: TRBD1
size: few
J: TRBJ1-5
V: TRBV5-5

DNA: TGTGCCAGCAGGACACAGGGTACGAACACTGAAGCTTTCTTT
CDR3: CASRTQGTNTEAFF
D: .
size: .
J: TRBJ1-1
V: TRBV7-9

DNA: TGCAGTGCCCCCGCGGCAACTAATGAAAAACTGTTTTTT
CDR3: CSAPAATNEKLFF
D: .
size: many
J: TRBJ1-4
V: TRBV20-1

DNA: TGTGCCAGCAAGTCTGGCGGGGCACCTCGGGAGACCCAGTACTTC
CDR3: CASKSGGAPRETQYF
D: .
size: .
J: TRBJ2-5
V: TRBV6-5

DNA: TGCGCCAGCAGCATACAGGGTAAAGCTAACTATGGCTACACCTTC
CDR3: CASSIQGKANYGYTF
D: .
size: once
J: TRBJ1-2
V: TRBV5-1

DNA: TGTGCCACCAGCAGAGTGGGCGGAAATGAAAAACTGTTTTTT
CDR3: CATSRVGGNEKLFF
D: .
size: many
J: TRBJ1-4
V: TRBV15

DNA: TGTGCCAGCAGCCAGGTTTCTCAGGGAAACATTCAGTACTTC
CDR3: CASSQVSQGNIQYF
D: .
size: many
J: TRBJ2-4
V: TRBV4-2

DNA: TGCAGTGCTATGACAACTTTAGCGGGAGGTTCCGACGAGCAGTACTTC
CDR3: CSAMTTLAGGSDEQYF
D: TRBD2
size: .
J: TRBJ2-7
V: TRBV20-1

DNA: TGCGCCAGCAGCCAATCGGACAACTATGGCTACACCTTC
CDR3: CASSQSDNYGYTF
D: .
size: .
J: TRBJ1-2
V: TRBV4-1

DNA: TGCAGTGCAGTAGATGACAGGGCTTCCTACGAGCAGTACTTC
CDR3: CSAVDDRASYEQYF
D: TRBD1
size: many
J: TRBJ2-7
V: TRBV20-1

DNA: TGCAGCTTGCGGGCTAGCGGGGGTTGGGGGCAGTTCTTC
CDR3: CSLRASGGWGQFF
D: TRBD2
size: .
J: TRBJ2-1
V: TRBV20-1

DNA: TGTGCCTGGGCGGGACAGTACGAGCAGTACTTC
CDR3: CAWAGQYEQYF
D: .
size: .
J: TRBJ2-7
V: TRBV30

DNA: TGCGCCAGCAGCTTGGGCAGGGCTGGAGAGACCCTGTACTTC
CDR3: CASSLGRAGETLYF
D: .
size: .
J: TRBJ2-7
V: TRBV5-1

DNA: TGTGCCAGCAGCGTAGGGCAGAGCTTCTACGAGCAGTACTTC
CDR3: CASSVGQSFYEQYF
D: .
size: many
J: TRBJ2-7
V: TRBV9

DNA: TGCAGTGCTAGAGAAGGGAAAGTATTAAGCACTGAAGCTTTCTTT
CDR3: CSAREGKVLSTEAFF
D: .
size: few
J: TRBJ1-1
V: TRBV20-1

DNA: TGTGCCAGCAGTTTCGAGGGGGACTATCAGCCCCAGCATTTT
CDR3: CASSFEGDYQPQHF
D: .
size: .
J: TRBJ1-5
V: TRBV6-2/TRBV6-3

DNA: TGTGCCAGCAGTTTAGGGACAGGGGGCGGGAACAAAAACATTCAGTACTTC
CDR3: CASSLGTGGGNKNIQYF
D: TRBD1
size: many
J: TRBJ2-4
V: TRBV27

DNA: TGTGCCAGCAGCTTAGTGGGCGGAGGTGAGCAGTACTTC
CDR3: CASSLVGGGEQYF
D: .
size: many
J: TRBJ2-7
V: TRBV7-6

DNA: TGTGCTAGTGGTTTGTCACAGGGTAATGAGCAGTTCTTC
CDR3: CASGLSQGNEQFF
D: .
size: many
J: TRBJ2-1
V: TRBV12-5

DNA: TGCAGTGCTAGAGATCAATGGGGCCAAGGGGAACAGTACTTC
CDR3: CSARDQWGQGEQYF
D: .
size: few
J: TRBJ2-5
V: TRBV20-1

DNA: TGCAGCGTTGCCACAGGATCCTACGAGCAGTACTTC
CDR3: CSVATGSYEQYF
D: .
size: .
J: TRBJ2-7
V: TRBV29-1

DNA: TGTGCCAGCGGCTTATCCCCGGGACAGGACTATGGCTACACCTTC
CDR3: CASGLSPGQDYGYTF
D: TRBD1
size: .
J: TRBJ1-2
V: TRBV7-3

DNA: TGTGCCTGGAGTGTAGGCCCCCACGAGACAGGGAACTATGGCTACACCTTC
CDR3: CAWSVGPHETGNYGYTF
D: TRBD1
size: .
J: TRBJ1-2
V: TRBV30

DNA: TGCAGTGCTAGAGATTCGGCAGGGCCCTACGAGCAGTACTTC
CDR3: CSARDSAGPYEQYF
D: .
size: .
J: TRBJ2-7
V: TRBV20-1

DNA: TGTGCCTGGAGTGTACAGGTTTTCGGGGGAGAGCAGTACTTC
CDR3: CAWSVQVFGGEQYF
D: .
size: .
J: TRBJ2-7
V: TRBV30

DNA: TGTGCCTGGAGTGACAGGGCCCCTGAAGCTTTCTTT
CDR3: CAWSDRAPEAFF
D: .
size: few
J: TRBJ1-1
V: TRBV30

DNA: TGCAGTGCTAGATACAGGGGGAGGAACGAGCAGTACTTC
CDR3: CSARYRGRNEQYF
D: TRBD1
size: .
J: TRBJ2-7
V: TRBV20-1

DNA: TGCGCCAGCAGCCAAACCCCTCCCCGGGGTTACGACACAGATACGCAGTATTTT
CDR3: CASSQTPPRGYDTDTQYF
D: .
size: few
J: TRBJ2-3
V: TRBV4-3

DNA: TGTGCCAGCAGTGGTAGCGGGGGGCCTACCTACGAGCAGTACTTC
CDR3: CASSGSGGPTYEQYF
D: TRBD2
size: many
J: TRBJ2-7
V: TRBV6-1

DNA: TGTGCCAGCAGATATGCCACAGATACGCAGTATTTT
CDR3: CASRYATDTQYF
D: .
size: .
J: TRBJ2-3
V: TRBV7-2

DNA: TGTGCCAGCAGACTCACAGGGGCCCGAGAGCAGTACTTC
CDR3: CASRLTGAREQYF
D: TRBD1
size: .
J: TRBJ2-7
V: TRBV6-2/TRBV6-3

DNA: TGTGCCAGCAGCTTAAGGGGAAGGAGGGGCACTGAAGCTTTCTTT
CDR3: CASSLRGRRGTEAFF
D: .
size: .
J: TRBJ1-1
V: TRBV7-3

DNA: TGCGCCAGCAGCCCCCGAACAGGGTGGAATGAGCAGTTCTTC
CDR3: CASSPRTGWNEQFF
D: .
size: many
J: TRBJ2-1
V: TRBV4-3

DNA: TGTGCCAGCAGTTTATCAACAGGTCAGAGCTCCTACAATGAGCAGTTCTTC
CDR3: CASSLSTGQSSYNEQFF
D: .
size: few
J: TRBJ2-1
V: TRBV27

DNA: TGTGCCAGCAGTTTCTTGCGGGGGGGCCTATACAATGAGCAGTACTTC
CDR3: CASSFLRGGLYNEQYF
D: TRBD2
size: .
J: TRBJ2-5
V: TRBV27

DNA: TGTGCCAGCAGCTTAGCCCGGACTAGAGGAGGGTCAGATACGCAGTATTTT
CDR3: CASSLARTRGGSDTQYF
D: TRBD2
size: many
J: TRBJ2-3
V: TRBV7-9

DNA: TGTGCCAGCAGCAGAATAGTCACTGAAGCTTTCTTT
CDR3: CASSRIVTEAFF
D: .
size: .
J: TRBJ1-1
V: TRBV2

DNA: TGCGCCAGCAGCTCGGATAGCGGGGAGTCCTACAATGAGCAGTTCTTC
CDR3: CASSSDSGESYNEQFF
D: TRBD2
size: .
J: TRBJ2-1
V: TRBV5-1

DNA: TGTGCCAGCAGTCGCCGGGGATCATTCTCTGAGCAGTACTTC
CDR3: CASSRRGSFSEQYF
D: .
size: many
J: TRBJ2-7
V: TRBV2

DNA: TGCGCCAGCAGCTTCAAGGCCAGAGAATCCCTGTCCGGCAATGAGCAGTTCTTC
CDR3: CASSFKARESLSGNEQFF
D: .
size: many
J: TRBJ2-1
V: TRBV5-1

DNA: TGTGCCACCAGCAGAGATCAGGGGGCCTCTTTCAATCAGCCCCAGCATTTT
CDR3: CATSRDQGASFNQPQHF
D: TRBD1
size: .
J: TRBJ1-5
V: TRBV15

DNA: TGTGCCAGCAGCTTGTCCGGGACTAACTACGAGCAGTACTTC
CDR3: CASSLSGTNYEQYF
D: TRBD2
size: many
J: TRBJ2-7
V: TRBV7-9

DNA: TGTGCCAGCAGCACGATAGCAGGGTTGGGGGATGGCAATGAGCAGTTCTTC
CDR3: CASSTIAGLGDGNEQFF
D: .
size: .
J: TRBJ2-1
V: TRBV7-9

DNA: TGTGCCAGCAGGAGGACTAGCGGGAGTGGCGATACGCAGTATTTT
CDR3: CASRRTSGSGDTQYF
D: TRBD2
size: .
J: TRBJ2-3
V: TRBV12-3/TRBV12-4

DNA: TGCAGTGCTAGAGGGGACAGTATTAGCAATCAGCCCCAGCATTTT
CDR3: CSARGDSISNQPQHF
D: TRBD1
size: .
J: TRBJ1-5
V: TRBV20-1

DNA: TGCAGCACGAGACAGGGGCAAGAGACCCAGTACTTC
CDR3: CSTRQGQETQYF
D: TRBD1
size: few
J: TRBJ2-5
V: TRBV29-1

DNA: TGTGCCAGCAGCCTGCACACCTACAATGAGCAGTTCTTC
CDR3: CASSLHTYNEQFF
D: .
size: once
J: TRBJ2-1
V: TRBV7-2

DNA: TGTGCCATCAGTGATGACAGGGGTCAGGGGTCCTACGAGCAGTACTTC
CDR3: CAISDDRGQGSYEQYF
D: TRBD1
size: .
J: TRBJ2-7
V: TRBV10-3

DNA: TGTGCCTGGAGTAGATGGGGTTCGAACACTGAAGCTTTCTTT
CDR3: CAWSRWGSNTEAFF
D: .
size: .
J: TRBJ1-1
V: TRBV30

DNA: TGTGCCAGCACACCCGGGACAGGGGGCCGAGGGAAAGAGACCCAGTACTTC
CDR3: CASTPGTGGRGKETQYF
D: TRBD1
size: many
J: TRBJ2-5
V: TRBV28